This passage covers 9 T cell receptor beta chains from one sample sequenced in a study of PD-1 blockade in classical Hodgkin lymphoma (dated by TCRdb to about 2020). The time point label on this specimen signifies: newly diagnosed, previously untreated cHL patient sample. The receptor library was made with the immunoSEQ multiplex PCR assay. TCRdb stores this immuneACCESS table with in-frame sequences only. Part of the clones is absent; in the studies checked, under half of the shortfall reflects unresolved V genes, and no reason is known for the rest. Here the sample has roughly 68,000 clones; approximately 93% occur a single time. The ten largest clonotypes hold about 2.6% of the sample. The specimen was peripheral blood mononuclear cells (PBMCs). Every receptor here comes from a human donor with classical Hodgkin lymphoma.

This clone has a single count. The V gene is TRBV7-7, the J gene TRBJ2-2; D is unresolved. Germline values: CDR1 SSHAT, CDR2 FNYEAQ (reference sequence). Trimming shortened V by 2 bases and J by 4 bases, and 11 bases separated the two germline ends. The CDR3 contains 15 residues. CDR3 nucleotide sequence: TGTGCCAGCAGCTTAACGGCAGGAGCCACCGGGGAGCTGTTTTTT. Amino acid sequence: CASSLTAGATGELFF.

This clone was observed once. Here the CDR3 reads CASSLTDFFYGYTF. In nucleotides, the CDR3 is TGCGCCAGCAGCCTGACAGACTTTTTCTATGGCTACACCTTC. This chain joins TRBV5-1 and TRBJ1-2; tentatively, D is TRBD1 (5 bases). Trimming took off 4 bases at V and 4 bases at J, with 14 bases between the two ends. The germline gives CDR1 SGHRS, CDR2 YFSETQ. This CDR3 is built from 14 residues.

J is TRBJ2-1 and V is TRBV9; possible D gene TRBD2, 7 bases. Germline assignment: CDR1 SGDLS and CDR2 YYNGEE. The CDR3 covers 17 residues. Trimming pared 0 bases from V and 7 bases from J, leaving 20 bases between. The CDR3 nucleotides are TGTGCCAGCAGCGTAGTTGTTGGGGGCGGGAGTCTAAATGAGCAGTTCTTC. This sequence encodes CASSVVVGGGSLNEQFF. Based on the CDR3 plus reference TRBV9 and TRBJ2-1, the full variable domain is DSGVTQTPKHLITATGQRVTLRCSPRSGDLSVYWYQQSLDQGLQFLIQYYNGEERAKGNILERFSAQQFPDLHSELNLSSLELGDSALYFCASSVVVGGGSLNEQFFGPGTRLTVL.

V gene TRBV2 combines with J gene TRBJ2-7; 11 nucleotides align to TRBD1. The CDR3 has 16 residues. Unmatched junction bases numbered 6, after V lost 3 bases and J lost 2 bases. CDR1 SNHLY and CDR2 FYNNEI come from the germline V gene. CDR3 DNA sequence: TGTGCCAGCAGTGAGGACAGGGGGCTCGTGGCCTACGAGCAGTACTTC. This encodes CASSEDRGLVAYEQYF.

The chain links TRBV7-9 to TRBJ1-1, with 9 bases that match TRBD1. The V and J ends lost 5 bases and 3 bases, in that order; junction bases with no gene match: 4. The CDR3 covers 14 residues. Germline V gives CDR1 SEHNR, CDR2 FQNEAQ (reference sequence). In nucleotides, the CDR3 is TGTGCCAGCAGCCCGGACAGGGGTTACACTGAAGCTTTCTTT. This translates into CASSPDRGYTEAFF.

The DNA for the CDR3 is TGTGCCAGCAGCTTGGATCAGCGGGAGGGCCTCAATTCCTACGAGCAGTACTTC. It specifies CASSLDQREGLNSYEQYF. The chain has TRBV5-4 and TRBJ2-7; TRBD2 matches 10 bases. Trimming took 0 bases from V and 1 from J; bases not matched to a gene: 10. The CDR3 has 18 amino acids. The germline CDR1 and CDR2 sequences are SGHNT and YYREEE (reference sequence).

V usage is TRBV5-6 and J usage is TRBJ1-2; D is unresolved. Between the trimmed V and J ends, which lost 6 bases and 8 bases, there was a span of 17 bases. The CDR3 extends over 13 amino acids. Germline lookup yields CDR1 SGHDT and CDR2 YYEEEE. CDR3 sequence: CASTIGVRRGYTF. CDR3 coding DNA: TGTGCCAGCACCATTGGGGTCCGACGAGGCTACACCTTC.

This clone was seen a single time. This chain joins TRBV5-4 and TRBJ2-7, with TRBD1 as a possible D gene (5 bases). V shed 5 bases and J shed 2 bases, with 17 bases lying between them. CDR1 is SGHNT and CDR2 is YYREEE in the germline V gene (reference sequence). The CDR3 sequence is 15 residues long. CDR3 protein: CASSTPYTGTYEQYF. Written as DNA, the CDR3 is TGTGCCAGCAGTACTCCCTATACAGGAACCTACGAGCAGTACTTC.

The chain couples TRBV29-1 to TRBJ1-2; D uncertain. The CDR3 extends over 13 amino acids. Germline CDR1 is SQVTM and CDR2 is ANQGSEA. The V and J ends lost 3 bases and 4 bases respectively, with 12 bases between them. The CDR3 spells CSVEVSPVYGYTF. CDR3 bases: TGCAGCGTTGAGGTCTCCCCAGTCTATGGCTACACCTTC.